Shown below are 8 T cell receptor beta chains from a single sample sequenced in a study of T cell responses to AZD1222 COVID-19 vaccine. Generated by immunoSEQ multiplex PCR, the TCRdb table keeps only in-frame clones and is missing some. The sample records 45,000 to 65,000 clones, over 75% being singletons. This specimen was peripheral blood, taken on day 0 of AZD1222 vaccination. The receptors were gathered from an adult in good health.

The chain's CDR3 is CASSLDRGRTQYF. The CDR3 DNA reads as TGTGCCAGCAGCTTGGACAGGGGACGGACCCAGTACTTC. The genes are TRBV3-1 (or the pseudogene TRBV3-2) and TRBJ2-5; 9 bases map to TRBD1. This CDR3 contains 13 residues. Germline values: CDR1 LGHDT, CDR2 YNNKEL (reference sequence). The junction had 5 bases not matched to a gene; V was cut back by 5 bases and J by 7 bases.

The chain has TRBV6-4 and TRBJ1-5; D uncertain. CDR3 size: 15 residues. The ends were cut back, 3 bases at V and 3 bases at J, with 12 bases in the middle. Germline V lookup: CDR1 MRHNA, CDR2 SNTAGT. DNA for the CDR3: TGTGCCAGCAGTGAAATTTCTGGGAACAATCAGCCCCAGCATTTT. Protein: CASSEISGNNQPQHF.

This clone was counted once. The chain uses TRBV19 and TRBJ1-1, with 8 bases matching TRBD1. Germline assignment: CDR1 LNHDA and CDR2 SQIVND (reference sequence). Trimming cost V 3 bases and J 0 bases; bases outside gene matches: 3. This CDR3 contains 15 residues. The CDR3 here is CASSIRGQLNTEAFF. In nucleotides, the CDR3 is TGTGCCAGTAGTATCAGGGGGCAGTTGAACACTGAAGCTTTCTTT.

V and J are TRBV3-1 (or the pseudogene TRBV3-2) and TRBJ1-6; 8 bases map to TRBD1. This CDR3 has 15 amino acids. The V gene end was trimmed by 5 bases and the J gene end by 6 bases; junction bases not matched to a gene: 6. Germline-derived CDR1 and CDR2 are LGHDT and YNNKEL (reference sequence). The CDR3 region is CASSYRTGRNSPLHF. The CDR3 DNA reads TGTGCCAGCAGCTACCGGACAGGGCGTAATTCACCCCTCCACTTT.

The gene calls are TRBV10-3 and TRBJ2-2, with 8 bases lining up with TRBD2. This CDR3 is built from 16 residues. Germline assignment: CDR1 ENHRY and CDR2 SYGVKD. The J segment lost 7 bases and the V segment lost 0 bases, leaving 7 bases of the junction unmatched. CDR3 coding DNA: TGTGCCATCAGTGAGTCTCCTAGCGGGCGCATCGGGGAGCTGTTTTTT. Amino acid sequence: CAISESPSGRIGELFF.

This sequence joins TRBV18 and TRBJ2-1; 7 nucleotides agree with TRBD2. The CDR3 contains 15 residues. The V gene end was trimmed by 1 base and the J gene end by 7 bases; junction bases not matched to a gene: 7. Per germline, CDR1 KGHSH and CDR2 LQKENI. The CDR3 reads CASSPRGGSGNEQFF. The DNA for the CDR3 is TGTGCCAGCTCACCACGGGGCGGGAGTGGGAATGAGCAGTTCTTC.

The chain couples TRBV18 to TRBJ2-2, with D possibly matching TRBD1 (6 bases). Germline V gives CDR1 KGHSH, CDR2 LQKENI. V shed 3 bases and J shed 1 base, with 12 bases lying between them. CDR3 length: 16 amino acids. This chain's CDR3 is CASSPRLGGNTGELFF. In DNA, the CDR3 is TGTGCCAGCTCACCCCGGCTAGGGGGGAACACCGGGGAGCTGTTTTTT.

The rearrangement uses TRBV14 and TRBJ1-1, with D possibly being TRBD1 (5 bases). The germline gives CDR1 SGHDN, CDR2 FVKESK. This CDR3 is 12 amino acids long. Trimming shortened V by 5 bases and J by 4 bases, and 8 bases separated the two germline ends. The CDR3: CASSAGGTEAFF. In DNA, the CDR3 is TGTGCCAGCAGCGCGGGGGGCACTGAAGCTTTCTTT.